This TCR beta chain was captured by sequencing in a study of OX40 agonist ivuxolimab in advanced cancers. Study information: Dosing consisted of intravenous ivuxolimab at 0.01 to 10 mg/kg every 2 weeks. Broader study findings: Normalized T-cell clonal expansion was also low in some nonresponders.

In the case of this clone: No antigen is known for it.

The V end was cut by 0 bases, the J end by 0 bases, with 7 bases between. Germline V CDR1 and CDR2: MNHNS, SASEGT. The CDR3 has 15 residues. Produced via immunoSEQ multiplex PCR; TCRdb's table is partial and in-frame only. The data show under 100,000 clones, more than 90% seen once. The chain recombines TRBV6-1 with TRBJ2-3, with D maybe TRBD2 (5 bases). The receptor was isolated from an adult with an advanced solid tumor such as melanoma, head and neck, liver or kidney cancer. The starting material was CD4+ or CD8+ T cells sorted from blood, obtained in a trial of the OX40 agonist ivuxolimab. CDR3 in amino acids: CASSEAGDSTDTQYF. Written as DNA, the CDR3 is TGTGCCAGCAGTGAAGCGGGAGACAGCACAGATACGCAGTATTTT.